These 24 T cell receptor beta chains were sequenced from one sample in a study of blood T cell repertoires in COVID-19. The assay was immunoSEQ multiplex PCR, and TCRdb's table has in-frame clones only and misses some. In the table there are about 140,000 clones, 81% of which are singletons. Sequencing used peripheral blood. The receptors here all came from an older woman with active or convalescent COVID-19.

V usage is TRBV2 and J usage is TRBJ1-5; a possible D gene is TRBD1 (6 bases). CDR3 length: 14 residues. Germline V CDR1 and CDR2: SNHLY, FYNNEI. The V end lost 4 bases, the J end lost 4 bases, and 11 bases lay between the germline ends. The CDR3 bases are TGTGCCAGCAGTGCTAGAGGGACAAATCAGCCCCAGCATTTT. Protein sequence: CASSARGTNQPQHF. Based on the CDR3 plus reference TRBV2 and TRBJ1-5, the full variable domain is EPEVTQTPSHQVTQMGQEVILRCVPISNHLYFYWYRQILGQKVEFLVSFYNNEISEKSEIFDDQFSVERPDGSNFTLKIRSTKLEDSAMYFCASSARGTNQPQHFGDGTRLSIL.

In its sample, this clone was seen once. The J gene is TRBJ2-5, the V gene TRBV7-2; 8 nucleotides align to TRBD2. Germline CDR1 and CDR2: SGHTA and FQGNSA. The CDR3 runs 17 residues. The V segment lost 4 bases and the J segment 5 bases; nucleotides outside the gene matches: 15. Written as DNA, the CDR3 is TGTGCCAGCAGCTCCCTGACTAGCGCGGGAGAAGGGGAGACCCAGTACTTC. The encoded protein is CASSSLTSAGEGETQYF. Complete variable domain (other parts from reference TRBV7-2 and TRBJ2-5): GAGVSQSPSNKVTEKGKDVELRCDPISGHTALYWYRQSLGQGLEFLIYFQGNSAPDKSGLPSDRFSAERTGGSVSTLTIQRTQQEDSAVYLCASSSLTSAGEGETQYFGPGTRLLVL.

This clone was seen once. The chain has TRBV19 and TRBJ1-2, with 8 positions matching TRBD1. CDR1 and CDR2 (germline): LNHDA, SQIVND (reference sequence). The CDR3 is 15 residues long. V was clipped by 4 bases and J by 2 bases; unmatched bases: 6. CDR3 sequence: CASSNPRTGNYGYTF. Written as DNA, the CDR3 is TGTGCCAGTAGTAACCCGCGGACAGGGAACTATGGCTACACCTTC.

The chain is built from TRBV6-5 and TRBJ2-7, with D possibly TRBD2 on 5 matching bases. Germline loops: CDR1 MNHEY, CDR2 SVGAGI. V lost 4 bases and J 4 bases, leaving 14 bases between the germline ends. CDR3 length: 14 amino acids. CDR3 residues: CASSSPKAGYEQYV. CDR3 in DNA: TGTGCCAGCAGTTCGCCGAAGGCGGGTTACGAGCAGTACGTC.

The genes are TRBV6-1 and TRBJ1-5; weak D call: TRBD1 (5 bases). The CDR3 runs 14 residues. V gave up 8 bases and J gave up 2 bases, with 13 bases separating them. Germline V gene lookup returns CDR1 MNHNS and CDR2 SASEGT. The CDR3 sequence: CASVKGLGNQPQHF. In nucleotides, the CDR3 is TGTGCCAGCGTCAAGGGGTTGGGCAATCAGCCCCAGCATTTT.

The V and J genes are TRBV6-5 and TRBJ1-3, with D perhaps matching TRBD1 (5 bases). V dropped 2 bases and J dropped 3 bases, with 14 bases sitting between them. Germline CDR1 and CDR2: MNHEY and SVGAGI. This CDR3 region has 16 residues. This chain's CDR3 is CASSYTTVGDGNTIYF. CDR3 nucleotide sequence: TGTGCCAGCAGTTACACGACAGTAGGCGATGGAAACACCATATATTTT.

The V call is TRBV7-9, the J call TRBJ1-6; no definite D call. CDR3 length: 15 amino acids. V was cut by 3 bases and J by 6 bases, with 12 bases left in between. The germline gives CDR1 SEHNR, CDR2 FQNEAQ (reference sequence). The CDR3 loop is CASSFLRETNSPLHF. Here the CDR3 DNA reads TGTGCCAGCAGCTTTCTCCGGGAGACTAATTCACCCCTCCACTTT.

The V call is TRBV5-1, the J call TRBJ2-2, with D possibly TRBD2 on 6 matching bases. V was clipped by 4 bases and J by 8 bases, with 24 bases between them. This CDR3 has 17 residues. Germline V gene data show CDR1 as SGHRS and CDR2 as YFSETQ. This CDR3 reads CASSPDRGGPGNGELFF. In DNA, the CDR3 is TGCGCCAGCAGCCCGGACCGGGGAGGCCCGGGTAATGGGGAGCTGTTTTTT.

The chain uses TRBV15 and TRBJ2-1; D is unresolved. V was cut by 0 bases and J by 0 bases, with 9 bases left in between. This CDR3 region has 16 residues. Germline CDR1 and CDR2: LNHNV and YYDKDF (reference sequence). The CDR3 DNA sequence: TGTGCCACCAGCAGAGATTCGTCCGGCTCCTACAATGAGCAGTTCTTC. It yields the protein CATSRDSSGSYNEQFF.

The chain carries TRBV29-1 and TRBJ2-1; 8 nucleotides align to TRBD2. The V and J ends lost 4 bases and 0 bases, in that order; junction bases with no gene match: 5. Looked up from germline, CDR1 is SQVTM and CDR2 is ANQGSEA. This CDR3 region has 15 residues. The CDR3 sequence: CSVAGGASSYNEQFF. The DNA for the CDR3 is TGCAGCGTTGCCGGGGGGGCGAGCTCCTACAATGAGCAGTTCTTC.

V gene TRBV12-3 or TRBV12-4 combines with J gene TRBJ2-2; no clear D. The V end lost 6 bases, the J end lost 1 base, and 3 bases lay between the germline ends. CDR3 length: 12 residues. The CDR3: CASSGNTGELFF. The DNA for the CDR3 is TGTGCCAGCAGCGGGAACACCGGGGAGCTGTTTTTT.

With regard to this clone: The junction does not match germline at one end; this may be a read error. The CDR3 nucleotides read TGTGCCAGCTCCCCACTAGCGGGTCACACAGATACGCAGTATTTT. Encoded protein: CASSPLAGHTDTQYF. The genes are TRBV18 and TRBJ2-3; 9 bases map to TRBD2. Germline assignment: CDR1 KGHSH and CDR2 LQKENI. This CDR3 is built from 15 residues.

The V and J genes are TRBV3-1 (or the pseudogene TRBV3-2) and TRBJ1-1, with D tentatively TRBD1 (5 bases). The CDR3 contains 17 residues. The ends were cut back, 0 bases at V and 1 base at J, with 15 bases in the middle. Germline CDR1 and CDR2: LGHDT and YNNKEL (reference sequence). DNA of the CDR3: TGTGCCAGCAGCCAAGATGGGTTGACAGATCGGAACACTGAAGCTTTCTTT. Translating gives CASSQDGLTDRNTEAFF.

This clone was seen a few times. The CDR3 nucleotides are TGTGCCAGCAGTGACCTCAGGGTATACGAGCAGTACTTC. The encoded protein is CASSDLRVYEQYF. The gene calls are TRBV6-2 or TRBV6-3 and TRBJ2-7; D is possibly TRBD1 (5 bases). Trimming took 5 bases from V and 4 from J, leaving 12 bases between them. Germline V gene sequence: CDR1 MNHEY, CDR2 SVGEGT. The CDR3 length is 13 residues.

This chain joins TRBV19 and TRBJ2-1, with 7 bases lining up with TRBD2. CDR1 and CDR2 (germline): LNHDA, SQIVND (reference sequence). The J segment lost 4 bases and the V segment lost 1 base, leaving 4 bases of the junction unmatched. The CDR3 totals 15 residues. This chain's CDR3 is CASSIAAGEYNEQFF. The CDR3 nucleotides read TGTGCCAGTAGTATAGCGGCGGGGGAATACAATGAGCAGTTCTTC.

The chain joins TRBV19 to TRBJ1-3, with D hard to call. The CDR3 is 11 amino acids. Germline CDR1 and CDR2: LNHDA and SQIVND (reference sequence). Trimming pared 10 bases from V and 7 bases from J, leaving 11 bases between. The CDR3 DNA reads as TGTGCCACGGTCCAGAGGAACACCATATATTTT. It encodes CATVQRNTIYF.

The V and J genes are TRBV9 and TRBJ2-7; D unresolved. The V end lost 4 bases, the J end lost 6 bases, and 14 bases lay between the germline ends. The CDR3 runs to 13 residues. Germline CDR1 and CDR2: SGDLS and YYNGEE. The DNA for the CDR3 is TGTGCCAGCAGCCCCGATCCAGATGGCGAGCAGTACTTC. Residues: CASSPDPDGEQYF.

The V and J genes are TRBV11-2 and TRBJ1-6, with TRBD1 as a possible D gene (5 bases). This CDR3 comprises 14 residues. CDR1 SGHAT and CDR2 FQNNGV come from the germline V gene. V shed 4 bases and J shed 6 bases, with 10 bases lying between them. This CDR3 reads CASSSGHSNSPLHF. CDR3 coding DNA: TGTGCCAGCAGCTCAGGACATTCTAATTCACCCCTCCACTTT.

This chain joins TRBV30 and TRBJ1-4, with 7 bases that match TRBD1. Germline CDR1 GTSNPN, CDR2 SVGIG (reference sequence). The length of the CDR3 is 15 residues. The V and J ends lost 8 bases and 4 bases, in that order; junction bases with no gene match: 13. The CDR3 loop reads CAGGWDRDYNEKLFF. DNA for the CDR3: TGTGCCGGGGGTTGGGACAGAGATTATAATGAAAAACTGTTTTTT.

The chain recombines TRBV9 with TRBJ2-3; 7 bases are shared with TRBD2. After removal of 0 bases from V and 1 base from J, the junction contained 2 bases not matched to a gene. In germline, CDR1 is SGDLS, CDR2 YYNGEE. The CDR3 has 15 residues. This chain's CDR3 is CASSVGLAGTDTQYF. CDR3 nucleotide sequence: TGTGCCAGCAGCGTAGGACTAGCAGGCACAGATACGCAGTATTTT.

This chain joins TRBV4-3 and TRBJ2-7; D perhaps matches TRBD2 (6 bases). The CDR3 length is 14 residues. CDR1 is LGHNA, CDR2 YSLEER, per germline. V shed 4 bases and J shed 5 bases, with 15 bases lying between them. CDR3 residues: CASSRRLGLHEQYF. CDR3 nucleotides: TGCGCCAGCAGCCGCAGACTAGGGCTCCACGAGCAGTACTTC.

This chain links TRBV19 with TRBJ1-2; TRBD1 agrees at 7 bases. Germline V gene data show CDR1 as LNHDA and CDR2 as SQIVND (reference sequence). The CDR3 spans 14 residues. V trimming: 3 bases; J trimming: 4 bases; junction bases outside the gene matches: 5. The CDR3 DNA reads TGTGCCAGTAGTATCCAGACAGGGACCTATGGCTACACCTTC. Amino acids: CASSIQTGTYGYTF.

This sequence joins TRBV28 and TRBJ1-1; 9 bases agree with TRBD1. The CDR3 sequence is 15 residues long. Germline V gene sequence: CDR1 MDHEN, CDR2 SYDVKM. V was pared by 5 bases and J by 5 bases, with 9 bases of the junction left unmatched. In DNA, the CDR3 is TGTGCCAGCAGTCCGACGGACAGGGGAATAACTGAAGCTTTCTTT. This sequence encodes CASSPTDRGITEAFF.

The chain uses TRBV11-3 and TRBJ2-5; possible D gene TRBD1, 5 bases. The V end lost 4 bases, the J end lost 5 bases, and 11 bases lay between the germline ends. The V gene's germline CDR1 is SGHNT and CDR2 YENEEA. CDR3 size: 13 residues. CDR3: CASSSEGAETQYF. The CDR3 DNA follows: TGTGCCAGCAGCTCGGAAGGGGCCGAGACCCAGTACTTC. The variable domain in full, with the rest retrieved from reference TRBV11-3 and TRBJ2-5, is EAGVVQSPRYKIIEKKQPVAFWCNPISGHNTLYWYLQNLGQGPELLIRYENEEAVDDSQLPKDRFSAERLKGVDSTLKIQPAELGDSAVYLCASSSEGAETQYFGPGTRLLVL.